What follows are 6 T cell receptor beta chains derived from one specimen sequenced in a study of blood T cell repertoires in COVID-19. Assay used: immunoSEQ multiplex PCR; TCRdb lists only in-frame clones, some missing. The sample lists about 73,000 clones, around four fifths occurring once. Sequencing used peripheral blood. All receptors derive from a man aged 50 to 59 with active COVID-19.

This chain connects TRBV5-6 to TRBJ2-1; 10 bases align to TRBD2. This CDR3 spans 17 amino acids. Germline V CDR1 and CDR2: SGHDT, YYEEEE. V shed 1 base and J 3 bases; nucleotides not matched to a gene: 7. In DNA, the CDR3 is TGTGCCAGCAGCTTGCCGCCTAGCGGGAGACTCTACAATGAGCAGTTCTTC. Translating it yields CASSLPPSGRLYNEQFF.

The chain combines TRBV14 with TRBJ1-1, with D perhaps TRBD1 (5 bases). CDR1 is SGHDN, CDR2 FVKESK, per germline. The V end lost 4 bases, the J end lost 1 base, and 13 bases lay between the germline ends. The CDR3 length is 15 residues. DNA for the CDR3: TGTGCCAGCAGCCCTCTGTGGGGGGGGAACACTGAAGCTTTCTTT. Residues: CASSPLWGGNTEAFF.

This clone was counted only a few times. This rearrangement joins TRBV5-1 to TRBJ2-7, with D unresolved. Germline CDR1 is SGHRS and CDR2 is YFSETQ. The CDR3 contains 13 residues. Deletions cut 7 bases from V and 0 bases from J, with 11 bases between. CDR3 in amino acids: CASRHADSYEQYF. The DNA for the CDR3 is TGCGCCAGCCGGCACGCGGACTCCTACGAGCAGTACTTC.

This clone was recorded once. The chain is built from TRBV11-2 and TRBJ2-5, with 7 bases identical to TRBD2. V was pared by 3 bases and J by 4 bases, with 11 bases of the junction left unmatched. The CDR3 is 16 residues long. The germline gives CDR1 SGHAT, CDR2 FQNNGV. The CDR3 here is CASSFLLVASGETQYF. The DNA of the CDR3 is TGTGCCAGCAGCTTTCTCCTGGTGGCTAGCGGAGAGACCCAGTACTTC.

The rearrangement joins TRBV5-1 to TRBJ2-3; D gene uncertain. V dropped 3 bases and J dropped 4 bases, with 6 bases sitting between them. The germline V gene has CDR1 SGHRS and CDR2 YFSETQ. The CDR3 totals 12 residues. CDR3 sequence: CASSSPPDTQYF. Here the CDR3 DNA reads TGCGCCAGCAGCTCCCCTCCAGATACGCAGTATTTT.

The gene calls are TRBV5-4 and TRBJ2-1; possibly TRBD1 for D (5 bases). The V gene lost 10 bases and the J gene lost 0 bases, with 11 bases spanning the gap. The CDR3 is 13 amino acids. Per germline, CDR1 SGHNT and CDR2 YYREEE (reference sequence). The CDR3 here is CAQGPPSYNEQFF. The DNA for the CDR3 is TGTGCCCAGGGTCCTCCCTCCTACAATGAGCAGTTCTTC.